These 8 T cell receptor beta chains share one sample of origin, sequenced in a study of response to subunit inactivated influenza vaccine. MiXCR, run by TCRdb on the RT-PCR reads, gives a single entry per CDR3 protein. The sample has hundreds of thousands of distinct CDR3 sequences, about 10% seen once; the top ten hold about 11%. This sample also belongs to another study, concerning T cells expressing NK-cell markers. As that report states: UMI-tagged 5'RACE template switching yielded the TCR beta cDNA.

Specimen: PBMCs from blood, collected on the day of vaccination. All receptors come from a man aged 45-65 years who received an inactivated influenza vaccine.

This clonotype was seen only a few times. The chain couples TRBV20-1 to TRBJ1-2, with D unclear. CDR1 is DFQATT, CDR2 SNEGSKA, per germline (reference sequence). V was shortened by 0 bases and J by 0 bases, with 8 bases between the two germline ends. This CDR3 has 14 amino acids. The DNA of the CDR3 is TGCAGTGCTAGAGATTTTTCGACTAACTATGGCTACACCTTC. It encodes CSARDFSTNYGYTF.

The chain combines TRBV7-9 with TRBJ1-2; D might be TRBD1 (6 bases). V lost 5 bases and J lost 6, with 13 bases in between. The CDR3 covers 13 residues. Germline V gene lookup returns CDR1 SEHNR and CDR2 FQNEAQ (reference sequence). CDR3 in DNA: TGTGCCAGCAGCGTAAGACAGGCGGATGGCTACACCTTC. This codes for CASSVRQADGYTF.

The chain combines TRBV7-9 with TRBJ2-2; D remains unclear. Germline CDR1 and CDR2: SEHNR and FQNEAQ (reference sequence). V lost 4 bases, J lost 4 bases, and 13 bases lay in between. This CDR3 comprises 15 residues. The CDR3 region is CASSSRDTVTGELFF. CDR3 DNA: TGTGCCAGCAGCTCACGCGACACCGTCACCGGGGAGCTGTTTTTT.

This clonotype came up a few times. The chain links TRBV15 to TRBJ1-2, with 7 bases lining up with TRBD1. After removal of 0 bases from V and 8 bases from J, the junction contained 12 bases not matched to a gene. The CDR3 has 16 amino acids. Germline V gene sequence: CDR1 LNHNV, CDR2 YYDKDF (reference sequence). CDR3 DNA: TGTGCCACCAGCAGAGATCCCACAACAGGGGTGCTCGGCTACACCTTC. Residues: CATSRDPTTGVLGYTF.

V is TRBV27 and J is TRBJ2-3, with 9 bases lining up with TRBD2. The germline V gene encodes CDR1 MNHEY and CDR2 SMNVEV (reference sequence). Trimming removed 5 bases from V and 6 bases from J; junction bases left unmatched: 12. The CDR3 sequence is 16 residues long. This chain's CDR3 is CASSEGTSYVWDTQYF. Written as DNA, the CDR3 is TGTGCCAGCAGTGAAGGGACTAGCTATGTTTGGGATACGCAGTATTTT.

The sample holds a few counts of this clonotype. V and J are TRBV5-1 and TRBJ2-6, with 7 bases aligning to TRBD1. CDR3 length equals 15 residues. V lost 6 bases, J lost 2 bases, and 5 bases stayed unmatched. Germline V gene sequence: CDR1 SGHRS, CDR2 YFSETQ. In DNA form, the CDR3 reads TGCGCCAGCAACCGGGGACAGCCTGGGGCCAACGTCCTGACTTTC. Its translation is CASNRGQPGANVLTF.

The CDR3 region is CSARDAGLADEQFF. The DNA for the CDR3 is TGCAGTGCTAGAGATGCAGGCCTAGCGGACGAGCAGTTCTTC. The rearrangement links TRBV20-1 to TRBJ2-1, with 7 positions matching TRBD2. Looked up from germline, CDR1 is DFQATT and CDR2 is SNEGSKA (reference sequence). J lost 10 bases, V lost 0 bases, and 9 bases had no gene match. The CDR3 has 14 amino acids.

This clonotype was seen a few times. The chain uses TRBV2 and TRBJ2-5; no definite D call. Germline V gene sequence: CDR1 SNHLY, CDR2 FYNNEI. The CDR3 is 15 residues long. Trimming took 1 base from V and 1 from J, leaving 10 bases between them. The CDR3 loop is CASSEDGAAQETQYF. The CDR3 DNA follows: TGTGCCAGCAGTGAAGATGGAGCAGCCCAAGAGACCCAGTACTTC.